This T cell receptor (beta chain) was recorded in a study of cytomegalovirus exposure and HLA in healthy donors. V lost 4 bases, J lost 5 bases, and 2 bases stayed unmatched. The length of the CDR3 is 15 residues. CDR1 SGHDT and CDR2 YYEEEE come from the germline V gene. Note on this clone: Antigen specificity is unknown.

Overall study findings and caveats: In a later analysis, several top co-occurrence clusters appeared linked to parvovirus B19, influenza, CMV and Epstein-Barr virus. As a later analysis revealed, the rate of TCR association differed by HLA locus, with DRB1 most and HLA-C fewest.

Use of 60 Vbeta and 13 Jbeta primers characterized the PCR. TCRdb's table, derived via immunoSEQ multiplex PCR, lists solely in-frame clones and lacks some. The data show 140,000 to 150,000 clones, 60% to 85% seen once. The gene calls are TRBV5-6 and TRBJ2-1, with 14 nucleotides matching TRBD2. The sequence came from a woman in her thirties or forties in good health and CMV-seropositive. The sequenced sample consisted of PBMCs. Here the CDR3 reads CASSLTSGGDNEQFF. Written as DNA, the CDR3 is TGTGCCAGCAGCCTGACTAGCGGGGGGGACAATGAGCAGTTCTTC.